This TCR beta chain was identified in a study of cytomegalovirus exposure and HLA in healthy donors. In its sample, this clone was seen a few times. Its antigen is not identified. Germline V lookup: CDR1 LNHDA, CDR2 SQIVND (reference sequence). The CDR3 extends over 14 amino acids. V lost 3 bases, J lost 3 bases, and 11 bases lay in between. Use of 60 Vbeta and 13 Jbeta primers characterized the PCR. Sequencing was performed with immunoSEQ multiplex PCR; in TCRdb, only in-frame clones are kept and a portion is missing. The sample carries about 130,000 clones, roughly a sixth recorded once. Study-level results: In an earlier analysis, productive rearrangement rates for most beta V segments clustered near 87% or 30%. Later on, a genetic analysis was performed. It linked a missense variant in DCLRE1C with V- and J-gene trimming of TCR beta.

The receptor was isolated from a female donor in good health and CMV-seropositive. Sequencing was performed on PBMCs. V gene TRBV19 combines with J gene TRBJ1-1; a weak D match, TRBD1 (6 bases). The CDR3 sequence is CASSIWTEYTEAFF. The CDR3 DNA sequence: TGTGCCAGTAGTATCTGGACAGAGTACACTGAAGCTTTCTTT.